Each of the 17 T cell receptor beta chains below was sequenced from the same sample in a study of post-analysis software for immune sequencing data (dated by TCRdb to the mid-2010s). The library was built by means of PCR. Data came from an Illumina HiSeq 2500. To reduce PCR and sequencing biases, unique molecular identifiers were built into the TCR beta cDNA libraries. Starting from the raw public reads, TCRdb applied fastp trimming at Q25, assembled clones with MiXCR and retained in-frame beta chains. Rows merge per CDR3 protein into single entries with the most common DNA and genes. The sample records hundreds of thousands of distinct CDR3 sequences, roughly 46% of which are singletons. About 12% of the sample belongs to the ten largest clones. For these TCRs, the target antigens are not known. Summary of the overall study and its limitations: Patients showed significantly higher frequencies than controls for roughly five TRBV segments, among them TRBV5-6, TRBV5-1 and TRBV20-1.

The sequenced sample consisted of blood. The source is a girl between 10 and 17 years old with multiple sclerosis.

V and J are TRBV6-1 and TRBJ2-7; tentatively, D is TRBD1 (6 bases). This CDR3 is 14 amino acids long. V dropped 10 bases and J dropped 0 bases, with 16 bases sitting between them. Looked up from germline, CDR1 is MNHNS and CDR2 is SASEGT. The CDR3 reads CATFPTGASYEQYF. The DNA of the CDR3 is TGTGCCACGTTCCCGACAGGAGCCTCCTACGAGCAGTACTTC.

This clonotype was picked up a small number of times. The CDR3 protein is CASSLGLKADEQYF. In DNA form, the CDR3 reads TGTGCCAGCAGTTTAGGGCTCAAGGCGGACGAGCAGTACTTC. The chain uses TRBV12-3 or TRBV12-4 and TRBJ2-5, with D unresolved. The DNA end favors TRBJ2-7, so the J call may be wrong. The CDR3 sequence is 14 residues long.

In the case of this clonotype: Germline is not matched at one junction end, which may reflect a read error. The rearrangement uses TRBV15 and TRBJ2-5; a possible D gene is TRBD2 (5 bases). Germline CDR1 LNHNV, CDR2 YYDKDF (reference sequence). This CDR3 has 14 residues. The CDR3 is CAASLSGIQETQYF. The DNA of the CDR3 is TGTGCCGCCAGTCTATCGGGGATCCAAGAGACCCAGTACTTC.

The chain uses TRBV12-3 or TRBV12-4 and TRBJ1-6, with D possibly being TRBD1 (6 bases). V was clipped by 5 bases and J by 5 bases, with 7 bases between them. This CDR3 contains 13 residues. The CDR3 sequence: CASSRTDNSPLHF. The CDR3 DNA reads TGTGCCAGCAGTAGGACAGATAATTCACCCCTCCACTTT.

This clonotype was seen only a few times. The chain uses TRBV7-8 and TRBJ2-1; TRBD2 matches at 13 bases. Germline CDR1 reads SGHVS; CDR2 reads FQNEAQ. This CDR3 has 14 amino acids. V lost 9 bases, J lost 8 bases, and 7 bases stayed unmatched. CDR3 residues: CASTWTSGSYEQFF. DNA for the CDR3: TGTGCCAGTACTTGGACTAGCGGGAGTTATGAGCAGTTCTTC.

The rearrangement links TRBV20-1 to TRBJ2-5; D gene ambiguous. CDR3 length: 13 amino acids. Germline V gene lookup returns CDR1 DFQATT and CDR2 SNEGSKA (reference sequence). CDR3 loop: CTILGPYQETQYF. For the CDR3, the DNA is TGCACCATCCTCGGACCGTACCAAGAGACCCAGTACTTC.

The chain recombines TRBV18 with TRBJ2-1, with 7 bases aligning to TRBD1. Germline loops: CDR1 KGHSH, CDR2 LQKENI. V trimming: 2 bases; J trimming: 3 bases; junction bases outside the gene matches: 4. The CDR3 spans 15 residues. CDR3 sequence (DNA): TGTGCCAGCTCACCAAGACAGGGTTACTACAATGAGCAGTTCTTC. It encodes CASSPRQGYYNEQFF.

This sequence joins TRBV9 and TRBJ2-5; 8 positions match TRBD1. Germline V gene data show CDR1 as SGDLS and CDR2 as YYNGEE. The junction had 1 base not matched to a gene; V was cut back by 3 bases and J by 0 bases. The CDR3 is 14 residues long. The CDR3 spells CASSGQGYQETQYF. CDR3 DNA: TGTGCCAGCAGCGGACAGGGGTACCAAGAGACCCAGTACTTC.

In this sample, this clonotype turned up many times. The rearrangement uses TRBV7-2 and TRBJ2-1; 9 bases align to TRBD2. The CDR3 runs 14 residues. V shed 4 bases and J 5 bases; nucleotides not matched to a gene: 3. Germline V gives CDR1 SGHTA, CDR2 FQGNSA. The CDR3 loop is CASSWTSDHNEQFF. CDR3 DNA sequence: TGTGCCAGCAGCTGGACTAGCGATCACAATGAGCAGTTCTTC. The complete variable domain, with remaining parts taken from reference TRBV7-2 and TRBJ2-1, reads GAGVSQSPSNKVTEKGKDVELRCDPISGHTALYWYRQSLGQGLEFLIYFQGNSAPDKSGLPSDRFSAERTGGSVSTLTIQRTQQEDSAVYLCASSWTSDHNEQFFGPGTRLTVL.

This clonotype was seen many times. The chain carries TRBV12-3 or TRBV12-4 and TRBJ2-7; 11 bases are shared with TRBD2. With 7 bases clipped from V and 5 bases from J, the junction kept 7 bases outside the gene matches. This CDR3 has 14 amino acids. This CDR3 is CASKELAGDDEQYF. The CDR3 bases are TGTGCCAGCAAAGAACTAGCGGGAGACGACGAGCAGTACTTC.

This rearrangement joins TRBV6-2 or TRBV6-3 to TRBJ2-5; tentatively, D is TRBD2 (5 bases). Between the trimmed V and J ends, which lost 7 bases and 1 base, there was a span of 25 bases. The CDR3 consists of 18 residues. Germline-derived CDR1 and CDR2 are MNHEY and SVGEGT. CDR3 DNA sequence: TGTGCCAGCACTCCCTCCCGGTTCTTCGGGGTCCCCCAAGAGACCCAGTACTTC. It specifies CASTPSRFFGVPQETQYF.

The rearrangement uses TRBV28 and TRBJ2-1, with D perhaps being TRBD1 or TRBD2 (5 bases each). Trimming cost V 2 bases and J 0 bases, with 11 bases left between them. This CDR3 region has 16 residues. The germline V gene has CDR1 MDHEN and CDR2 SYDVKM. As DNA, the CDR3 is TGTGCCAGCAGTTTAGGGTCAGGGAGCTCCTACAATGAGCAGTTCTTC. Its translation: CASSLGSGSSYNEQFF. The variable domain in full, with the rest retrieved from reference TRBV28 and TRBJ2-1, is DVKVTQSSRYLVKRTGEKVFLECVQDMDHENMFWYRQDPGLGLRLIYFSYDVKMKEKGDIPEGYSVSREKKERFSLILESASTNQTSMYLCASSLGSGSSYNEQFFGPGTRLTVL.

This clonotype was counted ten times or more. The rearrangement uses TRBV12-3 or TRBV12-4 and TRBJ2-1; 8 bases map to TRBD1. This CDR3 contains 13 residues. With 1 base clipped from V and 14 bases from J, the junction kept 7 bases outside the gene matches. The CDR3 protein is CASSLGQGASEFF. The CDR3 coding sequence is TGTGCCAGCAGTTTAGGGCAGGGGGCTTCAGAGTTCTTC.

The V and J genes are TRBV15 and TRBJ2-1; D gene ambiguous. The germline V gene encodes CDR1 LNHNV and CDR2 YYDKDF (reference sequence). The CDR3 covers 15 residues. Trimming shortened V by 0 bases and J by 6 bases, and 12 bases separated the two germline ends. The CDR3 DNA is TGTGCCACCAGCAGAGATCTAGGGCCACTCAATGAGCAGTTCTTC. Translated: CATSRDLGPLNEQFF.

This clonotype was seen a handful of times. The chain couples TRBV5-1 to TRBJ2-1; perhaps TRBD1 as D (7 bases). This CDR3 contains 15 residues. Trimming removed 6 bases at V and 9 bases at J, with 22 bases between. CDR1 is SGHRS and CDR2 is YFSETQ in the germline V gene. Written as DNA, the CDR3 is TGCGCCAGCACCCGCGGAGGGGGCGCGATGAGTGAGCAGTTCTTC. It codes for CASTRGGGAMSEQFF.

The genes are TRBV3-1 and TRBJ1-1; no reliable D call. The V end lost 4 bases, the J end lost 7 bases, and 16 bases lay between the germline ends. The CDR3 is made up of 14 amino acids. Germline CDR1 and CDR2: LGHDT and YNNKEL (reference sequence). CDR3: CASSRGRKSGEAFF. CDR3 DNA: TGTGCCAGCAGCCGAGGACGGAAAAGTGGTGAAGCTTTCTTT.

This clonotype was seen more than once but under ten times. The chain links TRBV3-1 to TRBJ2-7; 9 bases align to TRBD1. The trim removed 4 bases at V and 6 bases at J, leaving 7 bases unmatched. CDR1 and CDR2 from the germline V gene are LGHDT and YNNKEL (reference sequence). The CDR3 covers 14 residues. CDR3 coding DNA: TGTGCCAGCAGCCCCGGGACAGGGTCACGCGAGCAGTACTTC. Translated, it gives CASSPGTGSREQYF.